This T cell receptor (beta chain) derives from a study of blood T cell repertoires in COVID-19. Whole-study context: Some COVID-19 samples were acute and others convalescent; all came from the United States, Italy and Spain. Sources were T cells, B-cell-depleted T cells, or PBMCs; the material itself was cDNA or gDNA.

Original processing notes: It was from reference gene primer amplification that nucleated cell counts were estimated. The table came from immunoSEQ multiplex PCR; TCRdb's copy has only in-frame clones and leaves some out. The V and J calls and clone size were taken over from that table, and D and trimming were inferred from the DNA. The sample includes roughly 380,000 clones, 81% seen only once; the top ten take about 1%. V was shortened by 3 bases and J by 1 base, with 4 bases between the two germline ends. CDR1 is LGHDT and CDR2 is YNNKEL in the germline V gene (reference sequence). CDR3 length: 13 residues.

Sequencing was carried out using peripheral blood. The receptor was derived from a human donor with acute or convalescent COVID-19. The donor label of this sample is uncertain. The V and J genes are TRBV3-1 (or the pseudogene TRBV3-2) and TRBJ1-5; no clear D. The CDR3 DNA reads as TGTGCCAGCAGCCAGTTAAGCAATCAGCCCCAGCATTTT. Translation: CASSQLSNQPQHF.